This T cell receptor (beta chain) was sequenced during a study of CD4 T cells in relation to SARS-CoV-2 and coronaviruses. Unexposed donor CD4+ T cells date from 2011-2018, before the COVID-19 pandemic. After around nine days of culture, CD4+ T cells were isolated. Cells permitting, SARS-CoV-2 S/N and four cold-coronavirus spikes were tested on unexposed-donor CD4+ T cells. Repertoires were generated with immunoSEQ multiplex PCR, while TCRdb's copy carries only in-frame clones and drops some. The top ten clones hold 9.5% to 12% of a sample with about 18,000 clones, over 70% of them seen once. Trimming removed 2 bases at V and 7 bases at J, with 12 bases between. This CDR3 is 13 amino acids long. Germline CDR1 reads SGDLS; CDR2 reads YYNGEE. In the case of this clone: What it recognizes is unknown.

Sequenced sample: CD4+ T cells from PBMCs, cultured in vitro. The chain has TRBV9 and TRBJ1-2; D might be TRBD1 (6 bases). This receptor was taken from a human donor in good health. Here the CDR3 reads CASSVQGLGGYTF. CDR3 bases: TGTGCCAGCAGCGTGCAGGGGCTAGGTGGCTACACCTTC.